Listed below are T cell receptor beta chains from one sample, sequenced in a study of blood T cell repertoires in COVID-19. Clones were read by immunoSEQ multiplex PCR, and TCRdb kept only the in-frame ones, dropping some. The sample has 350,000 to 400,000 clones; 75% to 90% are singletons. Sequencing was performed on PBMCs or T cells enriched from blood (not recorded which). The receptors were gathered from a man between 18 and 29 years old who had recovered from COVID-19. CDR3s include the opening cysteine and the closing phenylalanine or tryptophan. The D gene is left open where the match is weak. Where a row states a size, it is once, few, many or the class of an expanded clone; other rows omit it.

size,V,J,D,length,DNA,CDR3
-,TRBV5-1,TRBJ1-4,TRBD1,18,TGCGCCAGCAGCTTGGACCGGGACAGGCGGACATCCAATGAAAAACTGTTTTTT,CASSLDRDRRTSNEKLFF
few,TRBV3-1/TRBV3-2,TRBJ1-2,TRBD1,15,TGTGCCAGCAGTACCGGGACAGGGTCTTTTACTGGCTACACCTTC,CASSTGTGSFTGYTF
-,TRBV3-1/TRBV3-2,TRBJ1-2,TRBD1,13,TGTGCCAGCAGCCAGGGACAGGCCTATGGCTACACCTTC,CASSQGQAYGYTF
-,TRBV10-1,TRBJ1-2,-,11,TGCGCCAGCAGTGAGAATAGTGGCTACACCTTC,CASSENSGYTF
-,TRBV29-1,TRBJ1-2,-,14,TGCAGCGTTGAAGGCGGGGCACCGGACTATGGCTACACCTTC,CSVEGGAPDYGYTF
-,TRBV29-1,TRBJ1-1,TRBD1,12,TGCAGCGTTCAGGCAGGGGGGACTGAAGCTTTCTTT,CSVQAGGTEAFF
-,TRBV4-3,TRBJ2-1,-,17,TGCGCCAGCAGCCAGTTCGGACTGGACCTTAGGCGCGATGAGCAGTTCTTC,CASSQFGLDLRRDEQFF
-,TRBV5-8,TRBJ2-3,-,16,TGTGCCAGCAGACCGTGGGGCCTCAGGTCCACAGATACGCAGTATTTT,CASRPWGLRSTDTQYF
-,TRBV7-2,TRBJ1-3,TRBD1,14,TGTGCCAGCAGCTTAGGCTATAGGGACAGCTTATCCCATTTT,CASSLGYRDSLSHF
-,TRBV6-5,TRBJ1-4,-,13,TGTGCCAGCTCCGGTCCCGCGAGGGAAAAACTGTTTTTT,CASSGPAREKLFF
-,TRBV7-3,TRBJ2-7,-,15,TGTGCCAGCAGCTTAAGCGGGGACCGATTGTACGAGCAGTACTTC,CASSLSGDRLYEQYF
-,TRBV29-1,TRBJ2-5,-,12,TGCAGCGTTACAACAGGGCTTGAGACCCAGTACTTC,CSVTTGLETQYF
-,TRBV5-4,TRBJ2-7,TRBD1,16,TGTGCCAGCAGCTGGCGACAGGGGGGAACCCTCTACGAGCAGTACTTC,CASSWRQGGTLYEQYF
-,TRBV11-1,TRBJ2-5,-,14,TGTGCCAGCAGCCTATCGGGGTGGCGGGAGACCCAGTACTTC,CASSLSGWRETQYF
-,TRBV6-6,TRBJ2-7,-,16,TGTGCCAGCAGTCGATACAGGGACCGAACGTCCTACGAGCAGTACTTC,CASSRYRDRTSYEQYF
-,TRBV10-1,TRBJ2-4,-,13,TGCGCCAGCAGTGAGTCGGTGGAGGGCATTCAGTACTTC,CASSESVEGIQYF
-,TRBV6-1,TRBJ1-5,TRBD1,15,TGTGCCAGCAGTGAAGGGTCCGGTCCCGGGACAGGTCAGCATTTT,CASSEGSGPGTGQHF
-,TRBV12-3/TRBV12-4,TRBJ1-1,-,13,TGTGCCAGCAGTTTGGGACTCACCACTGAAGCTTTCTTT,CASSLGLTTEAFF
-,TRBV5-8,TRBJ2-7,-,15,TGTGCCAGCAGCTTGGTGGCAGGGGATGGGAACGAGCAGTACTTC,CASSLVAGDGNEQYF
-,TRBV5-1,TRBJ2-1,TRBD1,14,TGCGCCAGCAGCCTGACAGGGGGCTACAATGAGCAGTTCTTC,CASSLTGGYNEQFF
-,TRBV5-3,TRBJ1-4,-,14,TGTGCCAGAACTCAACTAGGGTTTAATGAAAAACTGTTTTTT,CARTQLGFNEKLFF
-,TRBV6-5,TRBJ1-1,-,14,TGTGCCAGCAGTTACTCCTTAGCGAACACTGAAGCTTTCTTT,CASSYSLANTEAFF
-,TRBV7-8,TRBJ2-2,-,15,TGTGCCAGCAGCTTAGCGTGGGCAGGGGCCGGGGAGCTGTTTTTT,CASSLAWAGAGELFF
-,TRBV15,TRBJ1-1,-,13,TGTGCCACCAGCAGAGATCAGGCTATTGAAGCTTTCTTT,CATSRDQAIEAFF
-,TRBV3-1/TRBV3-2,TRBJ1-1,-,12,TGTGCCAGCAGCTCGGGAGGCACTGAAGCTTTCTTT,CASSSGGTEAFF
once,TRBV7-2,TRBJ2-2,TRBD1,16,TGTGCCAGCAGCTACGACAGGGGGTATAACACCGGGGAGCTGTTTTTT,CASSYDRGYNTGELFF
-,TRBV10-3,TRBJ2-1,TRBD2,15,TGTGCCATCGGGAAGAAGCGGGAATCCTACAATGAGCAGTTCTTC,CAIGKKRESYNEQFF
-,TRBV18,TRBJ1-3,-,16,TGTGCCAGCTCACCGCTCCGGGAAGTATCCGGAAACACCATATATTTT,CASSPLREVSGNTIYF
once,TRBV12-5,TRBJ2-2,TRBD1,15,TGTGCTAGTGGTGGGACAGGGGGCGCCCCCGGGGAGCTGTTTTTT,CASGGTGGAPGELFF
few,TRBV7-7,TRBJ2-1,-,15,TGTGCCAGCAGCTTAGCGCTACGCACTCGCAATGAGCAGTTCTTC,CASSLALRTRNEQFF
-,TRBV5-6,TRBJ2-5,TRBD2,15,TGTGCCAGCAGTATGCCCGGGACTAGCGGTGAGACCCAGTACTTC,CASSMPGTSGETQYF
-,TRBV7-9,TRBJ1-1,TRBD1,16,TGTGCCAGCAGCTTAGGCGGACAGGGGGCAAAAACTGAAGCTTTCTTT,CASSLGGQGAKTEAFF
-,TRBV4-3,TRBJ1-1,-,17,TGCGCCAGCAGCCAAGATGGGGGGGGAGGGATGAACACTGAAGCTTTCTTT,CASSQDGGGGMNTEAFF
-,TRBV5-1,TRBJ2-6,-,17,TGCGCCAGCAGCCCAGGAGGGGCCAGGTCTGGGGCCAACGTCCTGACTTTC,CASSPGGARSGANVLTF
-,TRBV3-1/TRBV3-2,TRBJ2-3,TRBD2,15,TGTGCCAGCAGCCAGCTTAGCGGGGGATCAGATACGCAGTATTTT,CASSQLSGGSDTQYF
-,TRBV29-1,TRBJ2-5,-,14,TGCAGCGCCCGTGACTCGTTCGCAAAAAAGACCCAGTACTTC,CSARDSFAKKTQYF
-,TRBV4-2,TRBJ1-1,-,14,TGTGCCAGCAGCCAAGTCAAAGGGGGAACTGAAGCTTTCTTT,CASSQVKGGTEAFF
once,TRBV4-3,TRBJ2-5,TRBD2,16,TGCGCCAGCAGCCAAGATACTAGCGGGAGTCGTGTGACCCAGTACTTC,CASSQDTSGSRVTQYF
once,TRBV12-3/TRBV12-4,TRBJ2-7,-,13,TGTGCCAGCAGTTTAGGAGGGACCTACGAGCAGTACTTC,CASSLGGTYEQYF
-,TRBV4-1,TRBJ2-7,TRBD2,14,TGCGCCAGCAGCCCAGCGGGGGGTGTAAACGAGCAGTACTTC,CASSPAGGVNEQYF
-,TRBV28,TRBJ2-3,-,11,TGTGCCAGCAGTTTCTCAGATACGCAGTATTTT,CASSFSDTQYF
-,TRBV29-1,TRBJ2-1,-,14,TGCAGCGTCGCCGGAGGGGACTTCTACAATGAGCAGTTCTTC,CSVAGGDFYNEQFF
-,TRBV3-1/TRBV3-2,TRBJ1-1,-,13,TGTGCCAGCAGCCAAGAGGCGGCGAGAGAAGCTTTCTTT,CASSQEAAREAFF
-,TRBV6-2/TRBV6-3,TRBJ1-4,-,13,TGTGCCAGCAGTTACGCTACGAATGAAAAACTGTTTTTT,CASSYATNEKLFF
-,TRBV6-5,TRBJ2-1,-,13,TGTGCCACGAAGACAGCGTTATACAATGAGCAGTTCTTC,CATKTALYNEQFF
-,TRBV25-1,TRBJ2-7,TRBD2,14,TGTGCCAGCAGAGGGTTCAGCGGGACCGCCGAGCAGTACTTC,CASRGFSGTAEQYF
once,TRBV28,TRBJ1-2,-,15,TGTGCCAGCAGTTTGGGGGGGACTCTTGCCTATGGCTACACCTTC,CASSLGGTLAYGYTF
-,TRBV6-5,TRBJ2-5,TRBD1,13,TGTGCCAGCACCAGGGACAGGAGAGAGACCCAGTACTTC,CASTRDRRETQYF
-,TRBV14,TRBJ1-5,TRBD1,15,TGTGCCAGCAGCCGAACAGGGGGAATCAATCAGCCCCAGCATTTT,CASSRTGGINQPQHF
-,TRBV29-1,TRBJ2-7,TRBD1,13,TGCAGCGTTGGGACAGGGAATAGATACGAGCAGTACTTC,CSVGTGNRYEQYF
-,TRBV6-5,TRBJ2-5,TRBD2,16,TGTGCCAGCAGTTACTCGAGAAAATGGGGGGGAGAGACCCAGTACTTC,CASSYSRKWGGETQYF
-,TRBV19,TRBJ2-1,-,15,TGTGCCAGTAGTATGAGGCCAGTCTCCTACAATGAGCAGTTCTTC,CASSMRPVSYNEQFF
-,TRBV5-1,TRBJ1-5,-,16,TGCGCCAGCAGCCCGGCGGGGACCGGGGGCAATCAGCCCCAGCATTTT,CASSPAGTGGNQPQHF
-,TRBV19,TRBJ1-1,-,14,TGTGCCAGTAGCCCGGTGGGAGGTGGCACTGAAGCTTTCTTT,CASSPVGGGTEAFF
-,TRBV2,TRBJ1-2,-,12,TGTGCCAGTGGGACTTGGGGTATTGGCTACACCTTC,CASGTWGIGYTF